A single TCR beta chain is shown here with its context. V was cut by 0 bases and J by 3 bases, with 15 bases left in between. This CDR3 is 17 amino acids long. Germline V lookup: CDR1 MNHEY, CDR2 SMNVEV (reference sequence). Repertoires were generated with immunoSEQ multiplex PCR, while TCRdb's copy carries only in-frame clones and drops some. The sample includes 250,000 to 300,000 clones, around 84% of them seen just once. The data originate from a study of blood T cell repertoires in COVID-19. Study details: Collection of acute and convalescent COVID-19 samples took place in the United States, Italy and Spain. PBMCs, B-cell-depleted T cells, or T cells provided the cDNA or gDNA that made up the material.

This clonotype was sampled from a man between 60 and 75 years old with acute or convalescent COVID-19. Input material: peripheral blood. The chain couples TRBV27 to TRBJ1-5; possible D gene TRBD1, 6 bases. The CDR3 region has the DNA TGTGCCAGCAGTTTATCTGGGCAGGGGTTCTCCAATCAGCCCCAGCATTTT. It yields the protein CASSLSGQGFSNQPQHF.